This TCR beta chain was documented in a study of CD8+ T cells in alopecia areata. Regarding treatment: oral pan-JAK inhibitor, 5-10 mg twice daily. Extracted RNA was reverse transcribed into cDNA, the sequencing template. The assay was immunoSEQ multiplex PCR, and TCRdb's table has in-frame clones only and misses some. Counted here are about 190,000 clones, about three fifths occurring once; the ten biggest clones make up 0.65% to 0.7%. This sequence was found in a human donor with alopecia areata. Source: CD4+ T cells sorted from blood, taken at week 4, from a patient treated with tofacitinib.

CDR3 protein: CASSLASGRKNEQFF. As DNA, the CDR3 is TGCGCCAGCAGCTTGGCCAGCGGGAGGAAGAATGAGCAGTTCTTC. The chain carries TRBV5-1 and TRBJ2-1; 9 nucleotides match TRBD2. The germline gives CDR1 SGHRS, CDR2 YFSETQ. V lost 0 bases, J lost 7 bases, and 5 bases stayed unmatched. The length of the CDR3 is 15 residues. The full variable domain, in which reference TRBV5-1 and TRBJ2-1 provide the parts outside the CDR3, is KAGVTQTPRYLIKTRGQQVTLSCSPISGHRSVSWYQQTPGQGLQFLFEYFSETQRNKGNFPGRFSGRQFSNSRSEMNVSTLELGDSALYLCASSLASGRKNEQFFGPGTRLTVL.